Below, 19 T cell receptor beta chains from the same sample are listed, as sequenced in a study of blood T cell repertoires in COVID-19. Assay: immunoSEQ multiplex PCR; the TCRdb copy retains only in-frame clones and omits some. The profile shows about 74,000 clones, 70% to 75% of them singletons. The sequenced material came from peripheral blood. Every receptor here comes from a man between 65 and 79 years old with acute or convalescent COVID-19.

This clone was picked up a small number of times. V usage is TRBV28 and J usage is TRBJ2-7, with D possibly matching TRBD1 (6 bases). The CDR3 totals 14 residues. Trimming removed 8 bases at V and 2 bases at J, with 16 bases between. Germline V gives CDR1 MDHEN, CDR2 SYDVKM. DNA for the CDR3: TGTGCCAGCCTGGGGCCAGGGGCAACCTACGAGCAGTACTTC. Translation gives CASLGPGATYEQYF. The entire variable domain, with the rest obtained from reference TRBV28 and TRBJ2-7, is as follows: DVKVTQSSRYLVKRTGEKVFLECVQDMDHENMFWYRQDPGLGLRLIYFSYDVKMKEKGDIPEGYSVSREKKERFSLILESASTNQTSMYLCASLGPGATYEQYFGPGTRLTVT.

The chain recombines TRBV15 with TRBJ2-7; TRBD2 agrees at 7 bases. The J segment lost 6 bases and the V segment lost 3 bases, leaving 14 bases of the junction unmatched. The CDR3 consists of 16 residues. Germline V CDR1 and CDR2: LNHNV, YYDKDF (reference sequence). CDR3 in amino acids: CATSSQVGASGVEQYF. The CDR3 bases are TGTGCCACCAGCAGTCAGGTGGGAGCCAGCGGGGTCGAGCAGTACTTC.

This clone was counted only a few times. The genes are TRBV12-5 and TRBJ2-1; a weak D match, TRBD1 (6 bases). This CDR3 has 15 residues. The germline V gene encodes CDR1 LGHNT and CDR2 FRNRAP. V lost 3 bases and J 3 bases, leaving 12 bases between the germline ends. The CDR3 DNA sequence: TGTGCTAGTGGTTTATCGGACAGATTCTACAATGAGCAGTTCTTC. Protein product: CASGLSDRFYNEQFF.

CDR3 in DNA: TGTGCCAGCAAACAACAGGGGCTCACAGCTGAAGCTTTCTTT. It is translated as CASKQQGLTAEAFF. J is TRBJ1-1 and V is TRBV3-1 (or the pseudogene TRBV3-2), with 7 bases that match TRBD1. The CDR3 has 14 residues. Germline-derived CDR1 and CDR2 are LGHDT and YNNKEL (reference sequence). The V segment lost 7 bases and the J segment 6 bases; nucleotides outside the gene matches: 11.

The CDR3 reads CASSEIEGAGTEAFF. In DNA form, the CDR3 reads TGTGCCAGCAGTGAGATTGAGGGAGCGGGCACTGAAGCTTTCTTT. The chain recombines TRBV6-1 with TRBJ1-1; D unclear. Deletions cut 3 bases from V and 4 bases from J, with 15 bases between. This CDR3 comprises 15 residues. Germline CDR1 reads MNHNS; CDR2 reads SASEGT.

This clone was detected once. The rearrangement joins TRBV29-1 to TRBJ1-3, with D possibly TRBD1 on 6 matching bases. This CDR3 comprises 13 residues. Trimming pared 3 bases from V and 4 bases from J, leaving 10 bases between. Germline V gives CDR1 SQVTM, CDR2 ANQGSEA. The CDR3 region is CSVEGGQGNTIYF. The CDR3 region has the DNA TGCAGCGTTGAGGGCGGACAGGGAAACACCATATATTTT.

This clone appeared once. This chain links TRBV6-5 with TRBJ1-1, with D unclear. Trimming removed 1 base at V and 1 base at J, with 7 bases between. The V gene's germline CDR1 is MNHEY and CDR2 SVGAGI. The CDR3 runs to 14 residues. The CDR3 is CASSYLAPNTEAFF. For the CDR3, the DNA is TGTGCCAGCAGTTACTTGGCACCGAACACTGAAGCTTTCTTT.

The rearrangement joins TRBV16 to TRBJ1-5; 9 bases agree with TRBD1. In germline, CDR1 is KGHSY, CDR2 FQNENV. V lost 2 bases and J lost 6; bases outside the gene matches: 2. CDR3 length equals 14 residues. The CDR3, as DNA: TGTGCCAGCAGCCAAACAGGGGGCATTCAGCCCCAGCATTTT. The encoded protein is CASSQTGGIQPQHF.

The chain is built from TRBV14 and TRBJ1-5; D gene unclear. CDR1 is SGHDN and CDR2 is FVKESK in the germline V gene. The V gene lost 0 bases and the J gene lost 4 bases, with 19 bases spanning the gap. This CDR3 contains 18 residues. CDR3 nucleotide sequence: TGTGCCAGCAGCCAAGAAAAAATTCGGTCCCCCTCAAATCAGCCCCAGCATTTT. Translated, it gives CASSQEKIRSPSNQPQHF.

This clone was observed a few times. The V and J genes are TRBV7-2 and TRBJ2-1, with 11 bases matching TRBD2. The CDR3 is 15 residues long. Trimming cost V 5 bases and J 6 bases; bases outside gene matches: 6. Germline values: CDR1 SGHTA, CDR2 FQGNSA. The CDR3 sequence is CASSLTSGNINEQFF. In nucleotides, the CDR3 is TGTGCCAGCAGCCTGACTAGCGGGAACATCAATGAGCAGTTCTTC. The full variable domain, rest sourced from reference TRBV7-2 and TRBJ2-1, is GAGVSQSPSNKVTEKGKDVELRCDPISGHTALYWYRQSLGQGLEFLIYFQGNSAPDKSGLPSDRFSAERTGGSVSTLTIQRTQQEDSAVYLCASSLTSGNINEQFFGPGTRLTVL.

CDR3: CASSLLRASGRFGGNIQYF. The CDR3 nucleotides are TGTGCCAGCAGCTTATTGAGGGCTAGCGGGAGGTTTGGGGGAAACATTCAGTACTTC. V gene TRBV7-2 combines with J gene TRBJ2-4; 11 positions agree with TRBD2. With V trimmed by 2 bases and J by 6 bases, 15 bases remained unmatched. CDR3 length: 19 residues. The germline V gene encodes CDR1 SGHTA and CDR2 FQGNSA.

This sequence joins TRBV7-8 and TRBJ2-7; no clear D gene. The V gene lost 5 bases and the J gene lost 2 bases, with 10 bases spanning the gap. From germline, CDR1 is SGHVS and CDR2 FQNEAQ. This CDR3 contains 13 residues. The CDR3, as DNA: TGTGCCAGCAGCCTTAATTATGCCTACGAGCAGTACTTC. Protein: CASSLNYAYEQYF. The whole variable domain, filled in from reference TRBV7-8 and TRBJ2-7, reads GAGVSQSPRYKVAKRGQDVALRCDPISGHVSLFWYQQALGQGPEFLTYFQNEAQLDKSGLPSDRFFAERPEGSVSTLKIQRTQQEDSAVYLCASSLNYAYEQYFGPGTRLTVT.

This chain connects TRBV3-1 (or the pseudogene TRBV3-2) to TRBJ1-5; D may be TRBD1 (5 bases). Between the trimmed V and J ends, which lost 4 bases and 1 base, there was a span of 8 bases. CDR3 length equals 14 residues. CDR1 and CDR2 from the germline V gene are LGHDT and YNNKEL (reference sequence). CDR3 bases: TGTGCCAGCAGCCCCCGACAGAGCAATCAGCCCCAGCATTTT. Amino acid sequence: CASSPRQSNQPQHF.

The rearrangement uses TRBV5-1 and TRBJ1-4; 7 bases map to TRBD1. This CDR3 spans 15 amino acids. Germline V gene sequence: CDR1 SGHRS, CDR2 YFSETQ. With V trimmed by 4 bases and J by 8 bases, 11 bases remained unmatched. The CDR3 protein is CASSPLTGPTEKLFF. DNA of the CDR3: TGCGCCAGCAGCCCGCTGACAGGGCCCACAGAAAAACTGTTTTTT.

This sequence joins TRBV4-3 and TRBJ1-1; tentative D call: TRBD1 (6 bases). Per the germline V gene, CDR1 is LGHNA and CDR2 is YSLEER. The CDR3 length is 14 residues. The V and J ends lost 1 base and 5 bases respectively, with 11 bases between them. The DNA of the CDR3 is TGCGCCAGCAGCCAAGCGGCTCAGGGGACTGAAGCTTTCTTT. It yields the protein CASSQAAQGTEAFF.

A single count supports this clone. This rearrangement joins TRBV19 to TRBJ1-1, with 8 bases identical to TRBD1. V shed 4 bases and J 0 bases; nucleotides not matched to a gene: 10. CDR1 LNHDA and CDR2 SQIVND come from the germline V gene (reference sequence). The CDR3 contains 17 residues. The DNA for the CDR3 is TGTGCCAGTAGTACCACCCCATCGGGACAGGTGAACACTGAAGCTTTCTTT. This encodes CASSTTPSGQVNTEAFF.

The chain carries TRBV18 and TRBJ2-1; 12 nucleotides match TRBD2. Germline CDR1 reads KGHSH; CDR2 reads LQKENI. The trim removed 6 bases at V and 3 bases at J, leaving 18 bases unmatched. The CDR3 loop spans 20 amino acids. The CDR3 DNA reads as TGTGCCAGCTCCCTTCTGACTAGCGGGAGTAGGAAACGGAGCTACAATGAGCAGTTCTTC. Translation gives CASSLLTSGSRKRSYNEQFF.

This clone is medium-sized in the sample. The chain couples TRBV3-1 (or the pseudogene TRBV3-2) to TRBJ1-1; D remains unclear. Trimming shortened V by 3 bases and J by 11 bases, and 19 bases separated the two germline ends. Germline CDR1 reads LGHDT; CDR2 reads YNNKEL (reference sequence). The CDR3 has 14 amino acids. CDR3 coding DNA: TGTGCCAGCAGCCATGGGGAGGGCGTGGCGGAGGCTTTCTTT. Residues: CASSHGEGVAEAFF.

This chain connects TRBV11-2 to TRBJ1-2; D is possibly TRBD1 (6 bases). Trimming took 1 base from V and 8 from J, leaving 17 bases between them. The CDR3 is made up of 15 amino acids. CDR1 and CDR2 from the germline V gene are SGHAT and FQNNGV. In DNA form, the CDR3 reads TGTGCCAGCAGCTTAGGAACAGGGCGGCGCAGCGGCTACACCTTC. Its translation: CASSLGTGRRSGYTF.